The rows below give T cell receptor beta chains drawn from one sample of a study of T cells expressing NK-cell markers. TCRdb reprocessed the 5' RACE reads and keeps a single row for each CDR3 protein, giving no DNA. The sample includes 550,000 to 600,000 distinct CDR3 sequences. Sequenced material: blood T cells: a sorted CD56 or NKG2C T cell subset, CD4+ or CD8+ T cells, or bulk PBMC T cells (not recorded which). These receptors were collected from a young man in good health. CDR3s include the opening cysteine and the closing phenylalanine or tryptophan.

V	J	CDR3
TRBV12-3/TRBV12-4	TRBJ2-7	CASSLAEFRDRASEQYF
TRBV29-1	TRBJ2-1	CSVNRDRSLNEQFF
TRBV3-1	TRBJ2-1	CASGRDRGLGNEQFF
TRBV7-9	TRBJ1-1	CASSLAPSSSPEAFF
TRBV20-1	TRBJ2-2	CSARDVEVVGTTGELFF
TRBV7-9	TRBJ2-4	CASSLATGETKNIQYF
TRBV20-1	TRBJ2-1	CSAGSPNSYNEQFF
TRBV10-3	TRBJ2-2	CAITGLAGGNTGELFF
TRBV5-1	TRBJ1-1	CASSAPGGIEAFF
TRBV18	TRBJ1-4	CASTSGANEKLFF
TRBV12-3/TRBV12-4	TRBJ2-1	CASSPLPSGSPAGNEQFF
TRBV20-1	TRBJ1-4	CSASPTTGRLFF
TRBV12-3/TRBV12-4	TRBJ2-7	CASSFTAGTGEQYF
TRBV2	TRBJ2-1	CASKGGRTYNEQFF
TRBV12-3/TRBV12-4	TRBJ2-7	CASSFPGQGIYEQYF
TRBV10-3	TRBJ1-6	CAIKAGGTLHF
TRBV28	TRBJ2-6	CASSLNTVSGANVLTF
TRBV10-3	TRBJ2-5	CATILYEILLGKATLYF
TRBV5-1	TRBJ2-1	CASSPDGLNYNEQFF
TRBV12-3/TRBV12-4	TRBJ2-5	CASSPIGPETQYF
TRBV6-2/TRBV6-3	TRBJ1-5	CASRSGTINQPQHF
TRBV12-3/TRBV12-4	TRBJ1-1	CASSSSFNTEAFF
TRBV12-3/TRBV12-4	TRBJ1-5	CASSQTRTQPQHF
TRBV5-1	TRBJ2-1	CASSSGQAGRSYNEQFF
TRBV7-9	TRBJ1-4	CASSLFFGDRGEAELFF
TRBV11-2	TRBJ2-5	CASSLQRASGQTQYF
TRBV12-3/TRBV12-4	TRBJ2-5	CASSWDRVRQETQYF
TRBV12-3/TRBV12-4	TRBJ2-1	CASSSRRFYNEQFF
TRBV5-5	TRBJ2-7	CASNYRLRDEQYF
TRBV5-1	TRBJ2-2	CASSKQQNTGELFF
TRBV7-3	TRBJ2-7	CASSFGQSGDEQYF
TRBV5-6	TRBJ2-3	CASSVPGQGANTQYF
TRBV6-5	TRBJ2-5	CASGSGTGLETQYF
TRBV29-1	TRBJ2-1	CSARDRVRNEQFF
TRBV28	TRBJ2-1	CASSFGGIRFF
TRBV12-3/TRBV12-4	TRBJ1-2	CASSLSTFGYTF
TRBV29-1	TRBJ2-3	CSVAPGTAAADTQYF
TRBV29-1	TRBJ2-3	CSVGVGQRRPDPQYF
TRBV2	TRBJ2-3	CASTSQAGITDTQYF
TRBV3-1	TRBJ2-1	CASHLAGGSYNEQFF
TRBV28	TRBJ2-1	CASSAGGSYNEQFF